This is a list of T cell receptor beta chains from one sample in a study of T cells after yellow fever vaccination. TCRdb reprocessed the 5' RACE reads via MiXCR and lists one record per CDR3 protein. The sample records some 390,000 distinct CDR3 sequences, 6.2% being singletons. Specimen: PBMCs, collected 5 days after the yellow fever booster vaccination. The receptors here all came from a man aged 30 to 45 who received the YFV17D yellow fever vaccine. Both conserved end residues are part of each CDR3. D genes are given only for firm matches. A row's size may be missing; if present it is once, few, many or a size class.

d_gene | j_gene | abundance | v_gene | CDR3nt | CDR3aa
- | TRBJ2-7 | - | TRBV27 | TGTGTCAGCAGTTTACTTGGATACGAGCAGTACTTC | CVSSLLGYEQYF
- | TRBJ2-5 | many | TRBV30 | TGTGCCTGGCTATCTCTGGGCTCCGAGACCCAGTACTTC | CAWLSLGSETQYF
TRBD1 | TRBJ2-2 | - | TRBV6-5 | TGTGCCAGCAGTTACGCGCACCCGGGACAGGGGGCCGGGGAGCTGTTTTTT | CASSYAHPGQGAGELFF
- | TRBJ1-2 | few | TRBV6-5 | TGTGCCAGCACCCAGGGCGCAGGCTACACCTTC | CASTQGAGYTF
TRBD1 | TRBJ2-3 | - | TRBV9 | TGTACCAGCAACCCCGACAGGGGCACAGATACGCAGTATTTT | CTSNPDRGTDTQYF
- | TRBJ2-3 | many | TRBV7-9 | TGTGCCAGCAGCTTCGAGTCGGGTACGCAGTATTTT | CASSFESGTQYF
- | TRBJ2-4 | - | TRBV12-3/TRBV12-4 | TGTGCCAGCAGTTTGGGGCGGGGATTAGCCAAAAACATTCAGTACTTC | CASSLGRGLAKNIQYF
- | TRBJ2-3 | - | TRBV20-1 | TGCAGTGCTAGCGGGAGAGGCACAGATACGCAGTATTTT | CSASGRGTDTQYF
- | TRBJ2-1 | few | TRBV6-2/TRBV6-3 | TGTGCCAGCAGTTACGGCGCGGGTGGGTCGCAGTTCTTC | CASSYGAGGSQFF
TRBD1 | TRBJ2-2 | few | TRBV10-3 | TGTGCCATCAGTGCAGCCCTCCTACAGGGGTTTCGTACCGGGGAGCTGTTTTTT | CAISAALLQGFRTGELFF
- | TRBJ2-6 | few | TRBV5-1 | TGCGCCAGCAGCTCCCCGGGGACTGGGGCCAACGTCCTGACTTTC | CASSSPGTGANVLTF
- | TRBJ2-1 | - | TRBV20-1 | TGCAGTGCCATCCCCAGGGGCTCCTACAATGAGCAGTTCTTC | CSAIPRGSYNEQFF
TRBD2 | TRBJ2-2 | - | TRBV7-3 | TGTGCCAGCAGCTCTCTTGGGCGTAGCGGGGGGAACACCGGGGAGCTGTTTTTT | CASSSLGRSGGNTGELFF
- | TRBJ2-2 | few | TRBV6-5 | TGTGCCAGCAGTTACTCAGCAGGGACCTTGAACCGTTTCGGGGAGCTGTTTTTT | CASSYSAGTLNRFGELFF
TRBD1 | TRBJ1-4 | many | TRBV5-1 | TGCGCCAGCAGCGTGACAGGGACTAATGAAAAACTGTTTTTT | CASSVTGTNEKLFF
- | TRBJ1-4 | many | TRBV5-1 | TGCGCCAGCAGCTTGCTTCAGGCTAATGAAAAACTGTTTTTT | CASSLLQANEKLFF
- | TRBJ1-1 | - | TRBV29-1 | TGCAGCGGGACAAAGGGGGGTGAAGCTTTCTTT | CSGTKGGEAFF
- | TRBJ2-3 | few | TRBV19 | TGTGCCAGTACCAAGGATGGGGCAGATACGCAGTATTTT | CASTKDGADTQYF
- | TRBJ2-1 | many | TRBV10-3 | TGTGCCATCAACGGCGCCAGCAGCGAGCAGTTCTTC | CAINGASSEQFF
- | TRBJ1-2 | - | TRBV4-2 | TGTGCCAGCAGCCAAGTTATCGGCACTAACTATGGCTACACCTTC | CASSQVIGTNYGYTF
- | TRBJ2-5 | many | TRBV5-1 | TGCGCCAGCAGCTTGGCAAGCAGTCAAGAGACCCAGTACTTC | CASSLASSQETQYF
- | TRBJ2-2 | - | TRBV23-1 | TGCGCCAGCCCGGGAGCGGCTACCGGGGAGCTGTTTTTT | CASPGAATGELFF
- | TRBJ2-4 | - | TRBV20-1 | TGCAGTGCTAGGGACAGTCTCATTCAGTACTTC | CSARDSLIQYF
TRBD2 | TRBJ2-7 | few | TRBV7-2 | TGTGCCAGCAGCTTAAAAGGCCCGGGACTAGCAAGGGAGCAGTACTTC | CASSLKGPGLAREQYF
TRBD2 | TRBJ2-7 | many | TRBV10-3 | TGTGCCATCAGTGTGGGAGCGGGAGACGAGCAGTACTTC | CAISVGAGDEQYF
- | TRBJ2-7 | few | TRBV5-1 | TGCGCCAGCAGCTTGGGGGACCTCGGGCAGTACTTC | CASSLGDLGQYF
- | TRBJ2-1 | many | TRBV5-4 | TGTGCCAGCAGCAAGGGAGTATCCTACAATGAGCAGTTCTTC | CASSKGVSYNEQFF
- | TRBJ2-2 | - | TRBV7-2 | TGTGCCAGCAGCCCAGGGCGTAGTTCGGGCACCGGGGAGCTGTTTTTT | CASSPGRSSGTGELFF
- | TRBJ2-1 | few | TRBV20-1 | TGCAGTGCTAGGGGGAATGGTCCGGTCAATGAGCAGTTCTTC | CSARGNGPVNEQFF
TRBD1 | TRBJ2-5 | few | TRBV27 | TGTGCCAGCAGTCTGTCGACAGGGATGACCCGGACCCAGTACTTC | CASSLSTGMTRTQYF
TRBD2 | TRBJ2-1 | - | TRBV7-8 | TGTGCCAGCAGCTCAGGGGGGACTAGCGGGTACAATGAGCAGTTCTTC | CASSSGGTSGYNEQFF